These 22 T cell receptor beta chains came from one sample sequenced in a study of CD8+ T cells in alopecia areata (dated by TCRdb to about 2018). The time point label, read with the paper, signifies: baseline before oral tofacitinib. Library creation used the immunoSEQ multiplex PCR assay. RNA was extracted from all samples and reverse transcribed into cDNA, which served as template for TCR sequencing. The clones in this table, taken by TCRdb from immuneACCESS, are in-frame only. Not every clone is retained; where verified, under half of the shortfall comes from an unresolved V gene, and the cause of the rest is unknown. Here the sample has hundreds of thousands of clones; roughly 69% occur a single time. The ten largest clones capture approximately 1.2% of the sample. The sample in question was CD4+ T cells sorted from blood, obtained at week 0. The receptors derive from a human donor with alopecia areata.

V gene TRBV5-1 combines with J gene TRBJ2-7, with a possible D match to TRBD1 (5 bases). This CDR3 has 13 residues. Germline V CDR1 and CDR2: SGHRS, YFSETQ. V lost 2 bases to trimming and J lost 2 bases, with 8 bases between them. The DNA of the CDR3 is TGCGCCAGCAGCTTTACAGGACCCTACGAGCAGTACTTC. Translated: CASSFTGPYEQYF.

The CDR3 DNA reads as TGCTCAGCAAGCCTCAAAGGGGAAAAACTGTTTTTT. It yields the protein CSASLKGEKLFF. The chain carries TRBV29-1 and TRBJ1-4; the D is unclear. Germline CDR1 and CDR2: SQVTM and ANQGSEA. This CDR3 contains 12 residues.

The chain is built from TRBV6-1 and TRBJ2-5, with 9 bases lining up with TRBD2. This CDR3 contains 12 residues. From germline, CDR1 is MNHNS and CDR2 SASEGT. V trimming: 4 bases; J trimming: 7 bases; junction bases outside the gene matches: 1. The CDR3 spells CASSGLAATQYF. CDR3 in DNA: TGTGCCAGCAGTGGACTAGCGGCGACCCAGTACTTC.

V usage is TRBV5-1 and J usage is TRBJ2-1; 11 nucleotides align to TRBD2. The length of the CDR3 is 15 residues. Unmatched junction bases numbered 7, after V lost 3 bases and J lost 8 bases. Germline V gene sequence: CDR1 SGHRS, CDR2 YFSETQ. CDR3 DNA: TGCGCCAGCAGCTCACTAGCGGGGGCCAGCTATGAGCAGTTCTTC. Its translation is CASSSLAGASYEQFF.

The chain links TRBV10-3 to TRBJ2-5, with D perhaps matching TRBD1 or TRBD2 (5 bases each). V gave up 10 bases and J gave up 5 bases, with 17 bases separating them. The CDR3 length is 13 residues. Germline V gene sequence: CDR1 ENHRY, CDR2 SYGVKD. The CDR3 spells CATLSGAGETQYF. In DNA form, the CDR3 reads TGTGCCACATTATCCGGGGCCGGCGAGACCCAGTACTTC.

This rearrangement joins TRBV30 to TRBJ1-5; D is perhaps TRBD1 (6 bases). CDR3 length equals 14 residues. In germline, CDR1 is GTSNPN, CDR2 SVGIG (reference sequence). Between the trimmed V and J ends, which lost 2 bases and 4 bases, there was a span of 12 bases. CDR3 nucleotides: TGTGCCTGGAGTAAAGGACAGTTAAATCAGCCCCAGCATTTT. This codes for CAWSKGQLNQPQHF.

The genes are TRBV29-1 and TRBJ2-6; TRBD1 matches 9 bases. Looked up from germline, CDR1 is SQVTM and CDR2 is ANQGSEA. The CDR3 runs 17 residues. V dropped 7 bases and J dropped 2; count of bases not matched to a gene: 12. The CDR3 sequence: CSAEEDRGAAGANVLTF. The CDR3 DNA follows: TGCAGCGCCGAAGAGGACAGGGGAGCGGCTGGGGCCAACGTCCTGACTTTC.

J is TRBJ2-3 and V is TRBV2; D might be TRBD1 or TRBD2, each matching 5 bases. V lost 4 bases to trimming and J lost 7 bases, with 15 bases between them. CDR1 and CDR2 (germline): SNHLY, FYNNEI. CDR3 length: 14 residues. The CDR3 here is CASSVTGPLNTQYF. The DNA for the CDR3 is TGTGCCAGCAGTGTTACGGGACCTTTGAATACGCAGTATTTT.

The V call is TRBV29-1, the J call TRBJ2-5, with D unclear. The CDR3 is 11 residues long. The germline V gene encodes CDR1 SQVTM and CDR2 ANQGSEA. V lost 8 bases, J lost 4 bases, and 11 bases lay in between. The CDR3 nucleotides are TGCAGCCAGACGGACCTAGAGACCCAGTACTTC. Protein product: CSQTDLETQYF.

This clone occurred a few times. The chain combines TRBV5-6 with TRBJ2-1; TRBD1 aligns across 9 bases. The CDR3 loop spans 15 amino acids. Germline values: CDR1 SGHDT, CDR2 YYEEEE. The V segment lost 2 bases and the J segment 7 bases; nucleotides outside the gene matches: 7. CDR3 sequence (DNA): TGTGCCAGCAGCTTTCAGGGACAGGGTATAAATGAGCAGTTCTTC. This sequence encodes CASSFQGQGINEQFF.

CDR3 sequence: CASSHLRDSAKGAFF. In DNA, the CDR3 is TGTGCCAGCAGCCATTTACGTGACAGTGCAAAGGGGGCTTTCTTT. The chain carries TRBV14 and TRBJ1-1; tentative D call: TRBD1 (5 bases). CDR1 and CDR2 from the germline V gene are SGHDN and FVKESK. V lost 3 bases, J lost 11 bases, and 22 bases lay in between. The CDR3 is made up of 15 amino acids.

This clone occurred a few times. This may come from a read error, since a much larger clone is one base off. This chain uses TRBV5-4 with TRBJ2-3; D gene unclear. In germline, CDR1 is SGHNT, CDR2 YYREEE (reference sequence). The CDR3 is 11 residues long. Trimming took 2 bases from V and 2 from J, leaving 0 bases between them. In DNA form, the CDR3 reads TGTGCCAGCAGCTTCACAGATACGCAGTATTTT. It translates to CASSFTDTQYF.

The chain carries TRBV5-1 and TRBJ2-1; D is undetermined. The length of the CDR3 is 14 residues. Trimming took off 5 bases at V and 6 bases at J, with 15 bases between the two ends. Per germline, CDR1 SGHRS and CDR2 YFSETQ. CDR3 DNA sequence: TGCGCCAGCAGAATGGCTCCTGCAACCAATGAGCAGTTCTTC. Protein product: CASRMAPATNEQFF.

This clone was detected only a few times. The rearrangement links TRBV4-3 to TRBJ1-2; TRBD1 agrees at 7 bases. CDR1 and CDR2 from the germline V gene are LGHNA and YSLEER. The CDR3 sequence is 15 residues long. Germline trimming cut 0 bases from V and 7 bases from J; bases unmatched to any gene: 8. CDR3 protein: CASSQEWFQGGGYTF. CDR3 DNA: TGCGCCAGCAGCCAAGAGTGGTTCCAGGGGGGTGGCTACACCTTC.

This rearrangement joins TRBV6-5 to TRBJ1-1, with D possibly TRBD1 on 6 matching bases. The CDR3 extends over 14 amino acids. The V and J ends lost 6 bases and 2 bases respectively, with 13 bases between them. The germline V gene encodes CDR1 MNHEY and CDR2 SVGAGI. CDR3 coding DNA: TGTGCCAGCAGGGCGACAGGATCAAACACTGAAGCTTTCTTT. Translated: CASRATGSNTEAFF.

The rearrangement uses TRBV2 and TRBJ2-7, with 7 bases lining up with TRBD1. Losses at the gene ends were 6 bases for V and 0 bases for J; bases not matched to a gene: 5. Germline V CDR1 and CDR2: SNHLY, FYNNEI. CDR3 size: 14 residues. The CDR3 region is CASRQTGSSYEQYF. The CDR3 nucleotides read TGTGCCAGCAGGCAGACAGGGAGCTCCTACGAGCAGTACTTC.

This chain connects TRBV7-2 to TRBJ2-7; the match to TRBD1 covers 9 bases. The germline V gene has CDR1 SGHTA and CDR2 FQGNSA. The CDR3 is made up of 13 amino acids. The ends lost 5 bases at V and 2 bases at J; junction bases unmatched: 1. The CDR3 sequence is CASSGTGPYEQYF. As DNA, the CDR3 is TGTGCCAGCAGCGGGACAGGGCCCTACGAGCAGTACTTC.

Only one count was recorded for this clone. The chain has TRBV27 and TRBJ2-3; 13 bases are a match to TRBD2. Losses at the gene ends were 2 bases for V and 4 bases for J; bases not matched to a gene: 9. Looked up from germline, CDR1 is MNHEY and CDR2 is SMNVEV (reference sequence). The CDR3 has 18 amino acids. The CDR3: CASSLNRPGLAGPDTQYF. The DNA for the CDR3 is TGTGCCAGCAGTTTAAATAGGCCGGGACTAGCGGGGCCAGATACGCAGTATTTT.

The chain uses TRBV30 and TRBJ1-1; D call uncertain. Trimming took 0 bases from V and 5 from J, leaving 10 bases between them. The CDR3 runs to 13 residues. Per germline, CDR1 GTSNPN and CDR2 SVGIG (reference sequence). CDR3 bases: TGTGCCTGGAGTGTAAGAACGAGGACTGAAGCTTTCTTT. Its translation is CAWSVRTRTEAFF.

The chain employs TRBV10-3 and TRBJ2-5; D is possibly TRBD1 or TRBD2 (5 bases each). The CDR3 is 13 amino acids. Deletions cut 6 bases from V and 5 bases from J, with 13 bases between. Germline assignment: CDR1 ENHRY and CDR2 SYGVKD. The CDR3 sequence is CAISGQSGETQYF. DNA for the CDR3: TGTGCCATCAGCGGACAATCGGGGGAGACCCAGTACTTC.

V and J are TRBV29-1 and TRBJ1-2; D gene uncertain. The ends were cut back, 6 bases at V and 4 bases at J, with 15 bases in the middle. Germline V gene data show CDR1 as SQVTM and CDR2 as ANQGSEA. The CDR3 covers 13 residues. The CDR3 here is CSVAPVLLYGYTF. In DNA form, the CDR3 reads TGCAGCGTCGCCCCAGTTCTGCTCTATGGCTACACCTTC.

The chain couples TRBV7-2 to TRBJ1-1; D perhaps matches TRBD1 (6 bases). CDR3 size: 15 residues. Germline V gives CDR1 SGHTA, CDR2 FQGNSA. Trimming shortened V by 5 bases and J by 4 bases, and 17 bases separated the two germline ends. The CDR3 nucleotides read TGTGCCAGCAGCCCGCAAGGGGGGCTCGGCACTGAAGCTTTCTTT. It translates to CASSPQGGLGTEAFF.